The clone carrying this TCR beta chain was counted only a few times. Its antigen is currently unknown. The data were obtained in a study of T cells after yellow fever vaccination. Germline CDR1 reads SGHTA; CDR2 reads FQGNSA. With 4 bases clipped from V and 2 bases from J, the junction kept 13 bases outside the gene matches. The CDR3 spans 19 residues. 5'RACE template switching added a universal primer site and UMIs to TCR cDNA. TCRdb re-derived calls from the 5' RACE reads in MiXCR, one entry per CDR3 protein. The table records a few hundred thousand distinct CDR3 sequences, about 10% of them present only once. Notes on the study in general: The booster response re-showed most primary clones: roughly 97% CD4, roughly 91% CD8.

This material consisted of CD4+ T cells sorted from PBMCs, taken 5 days after the yellow fever booster vaccination. The V call is TRBV7-2, the J call TRBJ2-7; 14 bases line up with TRBD2. The source is a man younger than 30 who received the YFV17D yellow fever vaccine. The CDR3 spells CASSYPVRTSGGSTYEQYF. Here the CDR3 DNA reads TGTGCCAGCAGCTACCCGGTGCGGACTAGCGGGGGGTCGACCTACGAGCAGTACTTC.